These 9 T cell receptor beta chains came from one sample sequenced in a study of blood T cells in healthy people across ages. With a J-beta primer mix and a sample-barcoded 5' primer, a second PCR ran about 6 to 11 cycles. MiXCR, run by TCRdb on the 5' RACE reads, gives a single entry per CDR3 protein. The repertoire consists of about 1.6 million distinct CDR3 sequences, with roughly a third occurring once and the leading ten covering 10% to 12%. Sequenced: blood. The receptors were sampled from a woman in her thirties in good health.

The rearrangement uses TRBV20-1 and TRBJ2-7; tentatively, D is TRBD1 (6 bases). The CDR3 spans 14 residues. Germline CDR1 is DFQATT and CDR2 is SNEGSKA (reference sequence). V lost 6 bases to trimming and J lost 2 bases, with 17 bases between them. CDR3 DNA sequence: TGCAGTGCGATAGGGGGTTCGGGGACCTACGAGCAGTACTTC. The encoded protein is CSAIGGSGTYEQYF.

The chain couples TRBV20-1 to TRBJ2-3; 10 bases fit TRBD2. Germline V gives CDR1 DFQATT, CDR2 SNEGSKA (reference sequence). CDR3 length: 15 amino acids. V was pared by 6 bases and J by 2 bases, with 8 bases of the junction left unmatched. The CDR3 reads CSATSGRGITDTQYF. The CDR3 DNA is TGCAGTGCCACAAGCGGGAGGGGTATCACAGATACGCAGTATTTT.

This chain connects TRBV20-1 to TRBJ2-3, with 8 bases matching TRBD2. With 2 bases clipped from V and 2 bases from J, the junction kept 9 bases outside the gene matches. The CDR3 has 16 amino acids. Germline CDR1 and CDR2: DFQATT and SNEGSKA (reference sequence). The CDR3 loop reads CSARPRLAGPTDTQYF. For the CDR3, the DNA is TGCAGTGCTAGACCCCGGTTAGCGGGGCCCACAGATACGCAGTATTTT.

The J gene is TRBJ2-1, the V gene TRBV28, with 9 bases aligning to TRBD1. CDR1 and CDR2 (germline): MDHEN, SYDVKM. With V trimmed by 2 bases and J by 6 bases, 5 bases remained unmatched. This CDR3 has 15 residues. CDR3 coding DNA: TGTGCCAGCAGTTTAGGGACAGGGTATACCAATGAGCAGTTCTTC. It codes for CASSLGTGYTNEQFF.

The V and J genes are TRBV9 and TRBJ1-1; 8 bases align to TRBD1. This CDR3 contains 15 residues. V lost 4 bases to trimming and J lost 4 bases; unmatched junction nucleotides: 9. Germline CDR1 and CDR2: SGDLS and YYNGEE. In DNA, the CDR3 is TGTGCCAGCAGCCCGCGGACAGGGCAGGGCACTGAAGCTTTCTTT. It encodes CASSPRTGQGTEAFF.

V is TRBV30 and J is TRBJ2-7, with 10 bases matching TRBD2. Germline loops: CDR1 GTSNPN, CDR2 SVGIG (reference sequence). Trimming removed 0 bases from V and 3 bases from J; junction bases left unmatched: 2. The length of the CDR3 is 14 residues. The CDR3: CAWSVLAGSYEQYF. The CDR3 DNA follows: TGTGCCTGGAGTGTACTAGCGGGGAGCTACGAGCAGTACTTC. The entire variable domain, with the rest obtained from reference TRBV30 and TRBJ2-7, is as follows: SQTIHQWPATLVQPVGSPLSLECTVEGTSNPNLYWYRQAAGRGLQLLFYSVGIGQISSEVPQNLSASRPQDRQFILSSKKLLLSDSGFYLCAWSVLAGSYEQYFGPGTRLTVT.

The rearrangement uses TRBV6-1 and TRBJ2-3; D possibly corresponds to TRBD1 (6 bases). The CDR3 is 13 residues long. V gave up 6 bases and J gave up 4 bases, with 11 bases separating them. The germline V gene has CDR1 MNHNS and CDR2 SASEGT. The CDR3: CASRLQGPDTQYF. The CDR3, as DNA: TGTGCCAGCAGGCTCCAGGGGCCAGATACGCAGTATTTT.

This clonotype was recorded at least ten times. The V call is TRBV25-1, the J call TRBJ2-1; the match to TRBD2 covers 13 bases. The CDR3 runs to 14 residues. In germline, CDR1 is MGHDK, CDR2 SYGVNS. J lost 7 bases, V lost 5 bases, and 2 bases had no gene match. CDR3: CASSRTSGSNEQFF. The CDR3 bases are TGTGCCAGCAGTAGGACTAGCGGGAGTAATGAGCAGTTCTTC.

This CDR3 is CASKIGLAGGEDTQYF. The CDR3 coding sequence is TGTGCCAGCAAGATAGGGCTAGCGGGGGGTGAAGATACGCAGTATTTT. V and J are TRBV10-3 and TRBJ2-3; TRBD2 matches at 11 bases. CDR1 is ENHRY, CDR2 SYGVKD, per germline. V shed 10 bases, J shed 5 bases, and the junction held 14 bases outside the gene matches. CDR3 length: 16 residues.